Following are 10 T cell receptor beta chains from one sample sequenced in a study of blood T cell repertoires in COVID-19. Profiling relied on immunoSEQ multiplex PCR, and the TCRdb table lists in-frame clones only, not all of them. The sample yields fewer than 400,000 clones, 75% to 90% seen once. Specimen: PBMCs or T cells enriched from blood (not recorded which). Every receptor here comes from a man aged 30 to 39 who had recovered from COVID-19.

This clone was counted a single time. The gene calls are TRBV29-1 and TRBJ2-7; 8 nucleotides agree with TRBD1. Per germline, CDR1 SQVTM and CDR2 ANQGSEA. After removal of 3 bases from V and 1 base from J, the junction contained 8 bases not matched to a gene. The CDR3 has 15 amino acids. The CDR3 spells CSVEGYRGVSYEQYF. The CDR3, as DNA: TGCAGCGTTGAGGGTTACAGGGGGGTTTCCTACGAGCAGTACTTC.

This clone has only one observation. In DNA, the CDR3 is TGTGCCAGCAGTGAGCAGGGGGCGGCTGAAGCTTTCTTT. Encoded protein: CASSEQGAAEAFF. This rearrangement joins TRBV2 to TRBJ1-1; 8 bases map to TRBD1. V gave up 3 bases and J gave up 6 bases; unmatched junction bases: 3. The CDR3 spans 13 residues. Germline lookup yields CDR1 SNHLY and CDR2 FYNNEI.

This chain joins TRBV11-2 and TRBJ1-2; 7 bases line up with TRBD1. The CDR3 runs 14 residues. J gave up 7 bases and V 4 bases, and 9 bases lay outside the gene matches. Germline V gene lookup returns CDR1 SGHAT and CDR2 FQNNGV. In DNA form, the CDR3 reads TGTGCCAGCAGCTCCTTACAGGGGAACGGTGGCTACACCTTC. The encoded protein is CASSSLQGNGGYTF. Complete variable domain (other parts from reference TRBV11-2 and TRBJ1-2): EAGVAQSPRYKIIEKRQSVAFWCNPISGHATLYWYQQILGQGPKLLIQFQNNGVVDDSQLPKDRFSAERLKGVDSTLKIQPAKLEDSAVYLCASSSLQGNGGYTFGSGTRLTVV.

The rearrangement joins TRBV5-4 to TRBJ1-3; the match to TRBD1 covers 9 bases. The CDR3 has 15 amino acids. CDR1 is SGHNT and CDR2 is YYREEE in the germline V gene (reference sequence). V gave up 4 bases and J gave up 2 bases; unmatched junction bases: 4. Here the CDR3 DNA reads TGTGCCAGCAGCCTGGACAGGGGAACTGGAAACACCATATATTTT. It translates to CASSLDRGTGNTIYF.

The chain carries TRBV7-2 and TRBJ1-6; a weak D match, TRBD1 (5 bases). CDR3 size: 14 residues. The germline V and J ends were trimmed by 3 bases and 8 bases, with 11 bases remaining between them. Germline V gene sequence: CDR1 SGHTA, CDR2 FQGNSA. CDR3 sequence reads: CASSFGGGDSPLHF. As DNA, the CDR3 is TGTGCCAGCAGCTTCGGGGGGGGAGATTCACCCCTCCACTTT.

The CDR3 sequence: CASSPRVGAEGYTF. The CDR3 DNA sequence: TGTGCCAGCAGCCCCCGAGTGGGGGCGGAGGGCTACACCTTC. The V gene is TRBV14, the J gene TRBJ1-2, with a possible D match to TRBD1 (6 bases). The V and J ends lost 4 bases and 8 bases respectively, with 17 bases between them. This CDR3 has 14 amino acids. Germline V gene sequence: CDR1 SGHDN, CDR2 FVKESK.

This chain connects TRBV3-1 (or the pseudogene TRBV3-2) to TRBJ2-3, with 12 bases that match TRBD2. V lost 4 bases to trimming and J lost 5 bases; unmatched junction nucleotides: 10. Germline V gene lookup returns CDR1 LGHDT and CDR2 YNNKEL (reference sequence). This CDR3 spans 17 amino acids. The CDR3 loop is CASSRLLAGGRGDTQYF. The CDR3 DNA reads as TGTGCCAGCAGCCGGTTGCTAGCGGGGGGGCGGGGAGATACGCAGTATTTT.

The chain links TRBV3-1 (or the pseudogene TRBV3-2) to TRBJ1-3, with D unresolved. CDR1 is LGHDT, CDR2 YNNKEL, per germline (reference sequence). The CDR3 runs 17 residues. Trimming shortened V by 2 bases and J by 0 bases, and 14 bases separated the two germline ends. The CDR3 coding sequence is TGTGCCAGCAGCCAACCGAGAACCCTAAGCTCTGGAAACACCATATATTTT. It yields the protein CASSQPRTLSSGNTIYF.

Only a few counts were recorded for this clone. V gene TRBV7-9 combines with J gene TRBJ2-1; 8 positions match TRBD1. The CDR3 extends over 17 amino acids. J was trimmed by 12 bases and V by 4 bases; bases with no gene match: 20. Germline V gene lookup returns CDR1 SEHNR and CDR2 FQNEAQ (reference sequence). The CDR3 sequence: CASSSGRGQGLIWGQFF. CDR3 DNA sequence: TGTGCCAGCAGCTCAGGGCGCGGACAGGGATTAATATGGGGGCAGTTCTTC.

J is TRBJ1-6 and V is TRBV27; 8 bases are a match to TRBD1. V was clipped by 5 bases and J by 10 bases; unmatched bases: 16. In germline, CDR1 is MNHEY, CDR2 SMNVEV (reference sequence). This CDR3 spans 17 amino acids. The DNA for the CDR3 is TGTGCCAGCAGTCCCTTCGGACAGGGTGGATTCCGGTCACCCCTCCACTTT. This translates into CASSPFGQGGFRSPLHF.